What follows are 31 T cell receptor beta chains derived from one specimen sequenced in a study of metastatic and nonmetastatic thyroid tumors (dated by TCRdb to about 2020). Before undergoing thyroid surgery, none of the patients had been given any kind of treatment. The library was produced with PCR. Sequenced using an Illumina HiSeq 4000. Using fastp trimming at Q25 and MiXCR clonotype assembly, TCRdb reanalyzed the public sequencing data and kept in-frame beta chains. The sample table shows around 70,000 clones, and around 20% are seen once. The ten most abundant clones make up roughly 12% of the sample. Sample: blood. The receptors derive from a female donor with papillary thyroid cancer or a benign thyroid nodule (not recorded which). Some clones in this sample may be carry-over from other donors' samples.

Ten or more counts support this clone. The chain combines TRBV3-1 with TRBJ1-5; TRBD1 might be the D (5 bases). The CDR3 extends over 14 amino acids. V was cut by 1 base and J by 5 bases, with 9 bases left in between. Germline-derived CDR1 and CDR2 are LGHDT and YNNKEL (reference sequence). Here the CDR3 DNA reads TGTGCCAGCAGCCAAGTCGGGGGGGATCAGCCCCAGCATTTT. Protein: CASSQVGGDQPQHF.

This clone was recorded many times. V gene TRBV14 combines with J gene TRBJ2-5; no definite D call. The CDR3 length is 13 residues. CDR1 is SGHDN, CDR2 FVKESK, per germline. Trimming shortened V by 3 bases and J by 0 bases, and 5 bases separated the two germline ends. CDR3 sequence: CASSQRHQETQYF. In DNA, the CDR3 is TGTGCCAGCAGCCAGAGACACCAAGAGACCCAGTACTTC. The full variable domain, rest sourced from reference TRBV14 and TRBJ2-5, is EAGVTQFPSHSVIEKGQTVTLRCDPISGHDNLYWYRRVMGKEIKFLLHFVKESKQDESGMPNNRFLAERTGGTYSTLKVQPAELEDSGVYFCASSQRHQETQYFGPGTRLLVL.

This clone has ten or more counts. This chain links TRBV28 with TRBJ2-3; a weak D match, TRBD2 (6 bases). V lost 2 bases and J 4 bases, leaving 19 bases between the germline ends. The CDR3 has 17 amino acids. Looked up from germline, CDR1 is MDHEN and CDR2 is SYDVKM. The CDR3 DNA follows: TGTGCCAGCAGTTTAACGGGAGCGGCGTGGGGTTCAGATACGCAGTATTTT. This sequence encodes CASSLTGAAWGSDTQYF.

This clone came up many times. The chain carries TRBV5-1 and TRBJ2-1; maybe TRBD1 (6 bases). The V gene lost 1 base and the J gene lost 8 bases, with 16 bases spanning the gap. The CDR3 is 15 residues long. Germline CDR1 SGHRS, CDR2 YFSETQ. CDR3 sequence: CASSLMSGDVDEQFF. The CDR3 coding sequence is TGCGCCAGCAGCTTGATGTCAGGGGACGTAGATGAGCAGTTCTTC.

This clone has at least ten counts. The chain links TRBV9 to TRBJ1-1; D is undetermined. The CDR3 has 15 amino acids. CDR1 and CDR2 from the germline V gene are SGDLS and YYNGEE. Trimming removed 0 bases from V and 0 bases from J, with 9 bases in between. In DNA form, the CDR3 reads TGTGCCAGCAGCGTAGGAAGTGATTTGAACACTGAAGCTTTCTTT. Encoded protein: CASSVGSDLNTEAFF.

The chain carries TRBV29-1 and TRBJ2-2, with D maybe TRBD2 (6 bases). V was pared by 5 bases and J by 5 bases, with 12 bases between. The CDR3 loop spans 13 amino acids. Germline CDR1 reads SQVTM; CDR2 reads ANQGSEA. In DNA, the CDR3 is TGCAGCGTTAGAGGAGGGAGTACCGGGGAGCTGTTTTTT. Amino acid sequence: CSVRGGSTGELFF.

Ten or more counts support this clone. J is TRBJ1-1 and V is TRBV29-1, with D possibly being TRBD1 (6 bases). V lost 5 bases and J lost 0, with 10 bases in between. The CDR3 loop spans 13 amino acids. Looked up from germline, CDR1 is SQVTM and CDR2 is ANQGSEA. In nucleotides, the CDR3 is TGCAGCGTTTACAGGGAATTGAACACTGAAGCTTTCTTT. Its translation is CSVYRELNTEAFF.

In the case of this clone: One end of the junction is discordant with germline, which a read error may explain. The CDR3 loop is CASSRGLALYDQYF. CDR3 nucleotides: TGCGCCAGCAGCCGGGGACTAGCACTCTACGATCAGTACTTC. The chain links TRBV4-3 to TRBJ2-7; the match to TRBD2 covers 9 bases. CDR1 and CDR2 (germline): LGHNA, YSLEER. This CDR3 has 14 amino acids.

The V and J genes are TRBV5-8 and TRBJ1-1; possible D gene TRBD1, 6 bases. CDR1 SGHTS and CDR2 YDEGEE come from the germline V gene. The CDR3 extends over 15 amino acids. V lost 1 base and J lost 6, with 16 bases in between. The CDR3 DNA sequence: TGTGCCAGCAGCTTGTACGTCGGGGGGCGGCCTGAAGCTTTCTTT. Residues: CASSLYVGGRPEAFF.

The sample holds many counts of this clone. This sequence joins TRBV9 and TRBJ2-7; TRBD1 matches 9 bases. The J segment lost 3 bases and the V segment lost 4 bases, leaving 5 bases of the junction unmatched. Germline assignment: CDR1 SGDLS and CDR2 YYNGEE. The CDR3 is made up of 14 amino acids. The CDR3 DNA is TGTGCCAGCAGCCAGACAGGGGGGGTCTACGAGCAGTACTTC. Translation gives CASSQTGGVYEQYF.

Turning to this clone: It may be a read error: a sequence one base away is much more abundant. The rearrangement links TRBV29-1 to TRBJ2-7; D is unresolved. The CDR3 contains 15 residues. The germline CDR1 and CDR2 sequences are SQVTM and ANQGSEA. Trimming left V 3 bases short and J 4 bases short, with 19 bases between. This CDR3 reads CSVEGLQSGSYEQYF. In DNA, the CDR3 is TGCAGCGTTGAGGGGTTACAATCGGGTAGTTACGAGCAGTACTTC.

In its sample, this clone was seen many times. V gene TRBV19 combines with J gene TRBJ2-1, with 15 bases fitting TRBD2. The CDR3 is made up of 17 amino acids. Trimming removed 6 bases from V and 8 bases from J; junction bases left unmatched: 11. Germline lookup yields CDR1 LNHDA and CDR2 SQIVND (reference sequence). Here the CDR3 DNA reads TGTGCCAGTAGGCACAAAACAGGGACTAGCGGGGGGTATGAGCAGTTCTTC. Amino acids: CASRHKTGTSGGYEQFF.

This clone was found many times. The rearrangement uses TRBV20-1 and TRBJ2-1; 12 nucleotides match TRBD2. CDR1 DFQATT and CDR2 SNEGSKA come from the germline V gene (reference sequence). V shed 3 bases and J 11 bases; nucleotides not matched to a gene: 8. The CDR3 totals 14 residues. In DNA, the CDR3 is TGCAGTGCTAGCCAGACTAGCGGGAGTGATAAGCAGTTCTTC. It translates to CSASQTSGSDKQFF.

The chain recombines TRBV6-5 with TRBJ2-1, with 10 positions matching TRBD2. Germline V gives CDR1 MNHEY, CDR2 SVGAGI. This CDR3 has 20 residues. The junction had 18 bases not matched to a gene; V was cut back by 4 bases and J by 3 bases. The CDR3 region is CASSSVMSRGSGRFYNEQFF. CDR3 DNA sequence: TGTGCCAGCAGTTCGGTAATGAGTCGGGGTAGCGGGAGGTTCTACAATGAGCAGTTCTTC.

Concerning this clone: Other nucleotide sequences from this sample produce the same CDR3. The chain recombines TRBV20-1 with TRBJ2-5; D gene unclear. Germline values: CDR1 DFQATT, CDR2 SNEGSKA (reference sequence). The V end was cut by 3 bases, the J end by 5 bases, with 16 bases between. The CDR3 has 14 residues. Here the CDR3 reads CSARAGTTLETQYF. DNA for the CDR3: TGCAGTGCTAGGGCAGGAACGACCTTGGAGACCCAGTACTTC.

This clone occurred many times. The chain has TRBV11-2 and TRBJ2-2; D possibly corresponds to TRBD1 (6 bases). Per the germline V gene, CDR1 is SGHAT and CDR2 is FQNNGV. The CDR3 consists of 16 residues. V was trimmed by 0 bases and J by 3 bases, leaving 11 bases between them. CDR3: CASSLDLRGDTGELFF. In nucleotides, the CDR3 is TGTGCCAGCAGCTTAGATCTCAGGGGAGACACCGGGGAGCTGTTTTTT.

This clone was recorded at least ten times. This chain connects TRBV7-2 to TRBJ2-7; perhaps TRBD2 as D (6 bases). V was cut by 8 bases and J by 4 bases, with 21 bases left in between. The germline V gene encodes CDR1 SGHTA and CDR2 FQGNSA. The CDR3 has 15 residues. Here the CDR3 reads CASYTTGGPTYEQYF. Here the CDR3 DNA reads TGTGCCAGCTACACAACAGGAGGGCCGACTTACGAGCAGTACTTC.

This clone was counted many times. The chain recombines TRBV7-9 with TRBJ2-7, with no clear D. CDR1 SEHNR and CDR2 FQNEAQ come from the germline V gene (reference sequence). V shed 0 bases and J shed 3 bases, with 9 bases lying between them. This CDR3 is built from 14 residues. CDR3 sequence: CASSLAGRSYEQYF. The CDR3 DNA is TGTGCCAGCAGCTTAGCGGGCAGGAGCTACGAGCAGTACTTC.

This clone was seen at least ten times. V is TRBV19 and J is TRBJ1-6, with a tentative D call TRBD1 (6 bases). This CDR3 has 16 residues. Germline-derived CDR1 and CDR2 are LNHDA and SQIVND (reference sequence). V was cut by 8 bases and J by 1 base, with 15 bases left in between. CDR3 sequence reads: CASWDIRGSYNSPLHF. CDR3 in DNA: TGTGCCAGTTGGGACATACGAGGGTCCTATAATTCACCCCTCCACTTT. Using reference TRBV19 and TRBJ1-6 for the parts outside the CDR3, the full variable domain is DGGITQSPKYLFRKEGQNVTLSCEQNLNHDAMYWYRQDPGQGLRLIYYSQIVNDFQKGDIAEGYSVSREKKESFPLTVTSAQKNPTAFYLCASWDIRGSYNSPLHFGNGTRLTVT.

This clone was detected ten times or more. This chain uses TRBV20-1 with TRBJ1-1; D is undetermined. There are 15 residues in the CDR3. In germline, CDR1 is DFQATT, CDR2 SNEGSKA (reference sequence). The V gene lost 6 bases and the J gene lost 1 base, with 18 bases spanning the gap. The CDR3: CSALTRRPRNTEAFF. CDR3 sequence (DNA): TGCAGTGCCCTAACGAGGCGGCCGCGGAACACTGAAGCTTTCTTT.

This clone was observed at least ten times. The junction does not match germline at one end; this may be a read error. V gene TRBV6-2 or TRBV6-3 combines with J gene TRBJ2-5, with D perhaps TRBD1 (7 bases). Germline lookup yields CDR1 MNHEY and CDR2 SVGEGT. The CDR3 is made up of 14 amino acids. For the CDR3, the DNA is TGTGCCAGCAGTTATGGTCAGGGGGAGGAGACCCGGTACTTC. It encodes CASSYGQGEETRYF.

This chain links TRBV5-1 with TRBJ1-1; D may be TRBD1 (6 bases). Per the germline V gene, CDR1 is SGHRS and CDR2 is YFSETQ. The CDR3 covers 15 residues. Trimming cost V 3 bases and J 2 bases, with 14 bases left between them. The chain's CDR3 is CASSSWSGANTEAFF. CDR3 nucleotides: TGCGCCAGCAGCTCCTGGTCGGGGGCTAACACTGAAGCTTTCTTT.

The V and J genes are TRBV5-4 and TRBJ1-6, with 7 bases aligning to TRBD1. CDR1 and CDR2 from the germline V gene are SGHNT and YYREEE (reference sequence). The CDR3 has 15 amino acids. The J segment lost 4 bases and the V segment lost 3 bases, leaving 4 bases of the junction unmatched. The CDR3: CASSSGTVYNSPLHF. Written as DNA, the CDR3 is TGTGCCAGCAGCTCCGGGACAGTATATAATTCACCCCTCCACTTT. Full variable domain (missing parts from reference TRBV5-4 and TRBJ1-6): ETGVTQSPTHLIKTRGQQVTLRCSSQSGHNTVSWYQQALGQGPQFIFQYYREEENGRGNFPPRFSGLQFPNYSSELNVNALELDDSALYLCASSSGTVYNSPLHFGNGTRLTVT.

This chain links TRBV7-3 with TRBJ2-3; a possible D gene is TRBD1 (6 bases). The CDR3 length is 15 residues. CDR1 is SGHTA and CDR2 is FQGTGA in the germline V gene. V lost 8 bases to trimming and J lost 2 bases, with 17 bases between them. CDR3: CASSFGQGYTDTQYF. Written as DNA, the CDR3 is TGTGCCAGCTCCTTCGGGCAGGGGTACACAGATACGCAGTATTTT. Filled out from reference TRBV7-3 and TRBJ2-3, the complete variable domain reads GAGVSQTPSNKVTEKGKYVELRCDPISGHTALYWYRQSLGQGPEFLIYFQGTGAADDSGLPNDRFFAVRPEGSVSTLKIQRTERGDSAVYLCASSFGQGYTDTQYFGPGTRLTVL.

This clone was counted ten times or more. V is TRBV5-5 and J is TRBJ2-1, with 10 bases lining up with TRBD1. Germline V gene sequence: CDR1 SGHKS, CDR2 YYEKEE (reference sequence). The CDR3 consists of 14 residues. Trimming at V came to 4 bases and at J to 5 bases, leaving 3 bases not matched to a gene. CDR3 protein: CASSRGQGNNEQFF. DNA of the CDR3: TGTGCCAGCAGCCGGGGACAGGGGAACAATGAGCAGTTCTTC.

This clone was detected ten times or more. This chain connects TRBV14 to TRBJ2-7; tentative D call: TRBD2 (7 bases). V was trimmed by 4 bases and J by 6 bases, leaving 22 bases between them. Germline CDR1 reads SGHDN; CDR2 reads FVKESK. The CDR3 totals 16 residues. The CDR3 is CASSPAFGGGSFEQYF. The CDR3 DNA is TGTGCCAGCAGCCCAGCCTTCGGGGGCGGGAGCTTCGAGCAGTACTTC.

This clone was seen repeatedly, ten times or more. Other DNA sequences within the sample encode an identical CDR3. The CDR3 nucleotides read TGTGCCAGTAGTATTGTTTCCGTGGGAGGCTACACCTTC. This codes for CASSIVSVGGYTF. The chain employs TRBV19 and TRBJ1-2; D is unclear. The germline CDR1 and CDR2 sequences are LNHDA and SQIVND (reference sequence). This CDR3 has 13 residues. V lost 3 bases and J lost 8, with 13 bases in between. Together with reference TRBV19 and TRBJ1-2, the CDR3 gives the full variable domain: DGGITQSPKYLFRKEGQNVTLSCEQNLNHDAMYWYRQDPGQGLRLIYYSQIVNDFQKGDIAEGYSVSREKKESFPLTVTSAQKNPTAFYLCASSIVSVGGYTFGSGTRLTVV.

Ten or more counts support this clone. The chain couples TRBV28 to TRBJ2-1; 7 bases are shared with TRBD1. CDR3 length: 15 amino acids. The V gene end was trimmed by 3 bases and the J gene end by 6 bases; junction bases not matched to a gene: 8. Per germline, CDR1 MDHEN and CDR2 SYDVKM. CDR3 nucleotide sequence: TGTGCCAGCAGTTTGGTGGCAGGGGGTGTCAATGAGCAGTTCTTC. Its translation is CASSLVAGGVNEQFF.

Many counts were recorded for this clone. The J gene is TRBJ2-1, the V gene TRBV7-2; 7 bases are shared with TRBD1. Germline CDR1 SGHTA, CDR2 FQGNSA. J was trimmed by 7 bases and V by 3 bases; bases with no gene match: 0. The CDR3 loop spans 12 amino acids. This chain's CDR3 is CASSFRGNEQFF. The CDR3 nucleotides are TGTGCCAGCAGCTTCAGGGGGAATGAGCAGTTCTTC.

This clone was picked up many times. This chain uses TRBV20-1 with TRBJ1-3; TRBD1 matches 8 bases. This CDR3 is built from 15 residues. The ends lost 5 bases at V and 4 bases at J; junction bases unmatched: 10. Germline values: CDR1 DFQATT, CDR2 SNEGSKA (reference sequence). CDR3 protein: CSALSDRVWGNTIYF. The DNA for the CDR3 is TGCAGTGCTCTCTCGGACAGGGTGTGGGGAAACACCATATATTTT.

The chain couples TRBV5-1 to TRBJ2-1, with 7 bases fitting TRBD1. The trim removed 4 bases at V and 1 base at J, leaving 5 bases unmatched. Germline loops: CDR1 SGHRS, CDR2 YFSETQ. This CDR3 contains 15 residues. The CDR3 reads CASSTTGESYNEQFF. In nucleotides, the CDR3 is TGCGCCAGCAGCACCACAGGGGAATCCTACAATGAGCAGTTCTTC. The entire variable domain, with the rest obtained from reference TRBV5-1 and TRBJ2-1, is as follows: KAGVTQTPRYLIKTRGQQVTLSCSPISGHRSVSWYQQTPGQGLQFLFEYFSETQRNKGNFPGRFSGRQFSNSRSEMNVSTLELGDSALYLCASSTTGESYNEQFFGPGTRLTVL.